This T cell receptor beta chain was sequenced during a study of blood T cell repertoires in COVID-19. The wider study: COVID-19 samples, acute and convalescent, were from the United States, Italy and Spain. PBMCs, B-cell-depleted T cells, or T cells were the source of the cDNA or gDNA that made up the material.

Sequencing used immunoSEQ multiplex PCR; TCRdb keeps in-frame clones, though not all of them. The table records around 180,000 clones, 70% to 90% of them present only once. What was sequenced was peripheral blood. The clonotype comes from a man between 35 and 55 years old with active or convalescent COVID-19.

In DNA form, the CDR3 reads TGCGCCAGCAGCCCCCCGGGTGGCTCTGGAAACACCATATATTTT. Protein sequence: CASSPPGGSGNTIYF. The V and J genes are TRBV4-1 and TRBJ1-3; D not certain. V shed 4 bases and J shed 0 bases, with 10 bases lying between them. This CDR3 contains 15 residues. Germline assignment: CDR1 MGHRA and CDR2 YSYEKL.